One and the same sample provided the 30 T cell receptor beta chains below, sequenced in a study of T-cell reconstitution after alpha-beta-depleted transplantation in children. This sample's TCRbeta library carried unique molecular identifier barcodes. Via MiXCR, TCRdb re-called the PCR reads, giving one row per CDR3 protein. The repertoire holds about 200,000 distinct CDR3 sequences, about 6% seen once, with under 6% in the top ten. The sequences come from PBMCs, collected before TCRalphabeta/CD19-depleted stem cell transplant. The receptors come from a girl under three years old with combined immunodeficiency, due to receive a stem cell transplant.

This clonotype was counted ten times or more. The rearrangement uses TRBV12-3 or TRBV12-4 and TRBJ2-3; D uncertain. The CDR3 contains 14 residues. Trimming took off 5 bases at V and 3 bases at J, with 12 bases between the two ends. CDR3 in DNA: TGTGCCAGCAGTCCTTATGTGGTTACAGATACGCAGTATTTT. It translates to CASSPYVVTDTQYF.

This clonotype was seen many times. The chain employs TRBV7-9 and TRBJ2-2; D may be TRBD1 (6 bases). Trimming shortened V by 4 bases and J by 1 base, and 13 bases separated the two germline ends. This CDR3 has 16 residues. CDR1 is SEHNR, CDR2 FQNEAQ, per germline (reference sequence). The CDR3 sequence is CASSSWGHRNTGELFF. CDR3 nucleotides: TGTGCCAGCAGCTCCTGGGGACACCGGAACACCGGGGAGCTGTTTTTT.

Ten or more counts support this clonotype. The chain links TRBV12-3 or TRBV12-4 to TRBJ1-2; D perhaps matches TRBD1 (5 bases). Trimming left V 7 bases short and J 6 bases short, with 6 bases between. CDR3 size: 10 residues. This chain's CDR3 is CASIQDGYTF. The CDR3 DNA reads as TGTGCCAGCATACAGGATGGCTACACCTTC.

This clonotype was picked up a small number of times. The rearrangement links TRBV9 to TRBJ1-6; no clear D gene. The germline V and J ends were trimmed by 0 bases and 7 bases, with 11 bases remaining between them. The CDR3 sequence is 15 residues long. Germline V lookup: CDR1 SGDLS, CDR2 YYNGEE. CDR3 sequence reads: CASSVEGLGNSPLHF. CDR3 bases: TGTGCCAGCAGCGTAGAAGGCTTGGGGAATTCACCCCTCCACTTT.

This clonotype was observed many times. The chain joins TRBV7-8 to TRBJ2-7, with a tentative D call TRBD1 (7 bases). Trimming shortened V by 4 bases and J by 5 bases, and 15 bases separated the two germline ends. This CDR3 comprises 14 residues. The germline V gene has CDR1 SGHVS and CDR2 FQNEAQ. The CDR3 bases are TGTGCCAGCAGCTACAGGGGAGGACGTGACGAGCAGTACTTC. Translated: CASSYRGGRDEQYF. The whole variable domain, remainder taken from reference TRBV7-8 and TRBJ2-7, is GAGVSQSPRYKVAKRGQDVALRCDPISGHVSLFWYQQALGQGPEFLTYFQNEAQLDKSGLPSDRFFAERPEGSVSTLKIQRTQQEDSAVYLCASSYRGGRDEQYFGPGTRLTVT.

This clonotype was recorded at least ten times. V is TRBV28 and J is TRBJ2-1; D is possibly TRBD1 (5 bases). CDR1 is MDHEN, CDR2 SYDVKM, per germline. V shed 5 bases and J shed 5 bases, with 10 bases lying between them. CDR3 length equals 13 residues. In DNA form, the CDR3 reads TGTGCCAGCAGTCCGTCAGGGAACAATGAGCAGTTCTTC. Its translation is CASSPSGNNEQFF.

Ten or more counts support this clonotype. CDR3 protein: CSARWTSGTYEQYF. The CDR3 coding sequence is TGCAGTGCCAGATGGACTAGCGGAACCTACGAGCAGTACTTC. V and J are TRBV20-1 and TRBJ2-7, with 10 bases that match TRBD2. Germline assignment: CDR1 DFQATT and CDR2 SNEGSKA (reference sequence). The CDR3 loop spans 14 amino acids. Trimming took 6 bases from V and 2 from J; bases not matched to a gene: 7.

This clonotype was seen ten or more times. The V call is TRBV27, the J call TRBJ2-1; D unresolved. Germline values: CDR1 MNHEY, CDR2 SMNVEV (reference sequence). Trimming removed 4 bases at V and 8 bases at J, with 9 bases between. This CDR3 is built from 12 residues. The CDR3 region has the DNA TGTGCCAGCAGTTCCCTGAGCGATGAGCAGTTCTTC. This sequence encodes CASSSLSDEQFF.

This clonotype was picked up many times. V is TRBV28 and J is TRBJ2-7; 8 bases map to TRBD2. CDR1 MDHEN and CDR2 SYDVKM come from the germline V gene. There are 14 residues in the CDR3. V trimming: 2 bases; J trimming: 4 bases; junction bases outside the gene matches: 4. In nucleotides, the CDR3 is TGTGCCAGCAGTTTAATAGCGGGACATTACGAGCAGTACTTC. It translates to CASSLIAGHYEQYF.

CDR3 amino acids: CAWIRTGNDYTF. CDR3 DNA sequence: TGTGCCTGGATTAGGACAGGGAATGACTACACCTTC. The rearrangement uses TRBV30 and TRBJ1-2; TRBD1 agrees at 8 bases. J was trimmed by 10 bases and V by 4 bases; bases with no gene match: 8. In germline, CDR1 is GTSNPN, CDR2 SVGIG (reference sequence). CDR3 length: 12 residues.

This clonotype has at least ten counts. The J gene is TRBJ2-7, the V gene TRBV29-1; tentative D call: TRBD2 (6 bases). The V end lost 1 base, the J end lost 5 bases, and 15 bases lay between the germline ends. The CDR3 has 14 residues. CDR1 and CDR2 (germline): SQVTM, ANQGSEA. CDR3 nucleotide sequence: TGCAGCGTTGAAGGGCGGGGCGCTATCCACGAGCAGTACTTC. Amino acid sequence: CSVEGRGAIHEQYF.

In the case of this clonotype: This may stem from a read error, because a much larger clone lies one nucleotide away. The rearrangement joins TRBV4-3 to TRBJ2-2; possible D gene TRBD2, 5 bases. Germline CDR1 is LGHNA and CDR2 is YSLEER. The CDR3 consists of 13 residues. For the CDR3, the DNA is TGCGCCAGCAGCCAAGTCCACACCGGGGAGCCGTTTTTT. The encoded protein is CASSQVHTGEPFF.

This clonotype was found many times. The CDR3 sequence: CSVTSGEETQYF. The CDR3 nucleotides read TGCAGCGTTACTAGCGGGGAAGAGACCCAGTACTTC. V and J are TRBV29-1 and TRBJ2-5, with 10 positions matching TRBD2. The CDR3 length is 12 residues. CDR1 SQVTM and CDR2 ANQGSEA come from the germline V gene. J lost 3 bases, V lost 5 bases, and 0 bases had no gene match.

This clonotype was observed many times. Here the CDR3 reads CSVDGTGELFF. The CDR3 coding sequence is TGCAGCGTTGACGGTACCGGGGAGCTGTTTTTT. The chain combines TRBV29-1 with TRBJ2-2; no clear D. This CDR3 comprises 11 residues. CDR1 and CDR2 from the germline V gene are SQVTM and ANQGSEA. The V end was cut by 3 bases, the J end by 5 bases, with 4 bases between.

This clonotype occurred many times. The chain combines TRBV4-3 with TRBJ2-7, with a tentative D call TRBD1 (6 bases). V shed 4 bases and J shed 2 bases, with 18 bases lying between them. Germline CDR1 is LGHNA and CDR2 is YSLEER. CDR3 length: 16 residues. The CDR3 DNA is TGCGCCAGCAGCCGCTCTACAGGGTGGATCGCCTACGAGCAGTACTTC. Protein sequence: CASSRSTGWIAYEQYF.

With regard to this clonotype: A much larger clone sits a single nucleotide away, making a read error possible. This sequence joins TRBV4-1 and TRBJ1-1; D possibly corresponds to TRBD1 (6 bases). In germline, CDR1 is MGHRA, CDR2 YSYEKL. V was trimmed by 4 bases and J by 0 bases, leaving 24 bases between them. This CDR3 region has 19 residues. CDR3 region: CASSLVRWSGGKLNTEAFF. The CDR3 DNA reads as TGCGCCAGCAGCCTAGTTCGATGGTCCGGGGGCAAGTTGAACACTGAAGCTTTCTTT.

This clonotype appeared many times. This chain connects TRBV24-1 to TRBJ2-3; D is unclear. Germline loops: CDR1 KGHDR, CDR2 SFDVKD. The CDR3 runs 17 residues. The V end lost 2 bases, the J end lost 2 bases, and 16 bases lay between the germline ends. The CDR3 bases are TGTGCCACCAGTGATTGGGGTTCGACGGCTATCACAGATACGCAGTATTTT. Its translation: CATSDWGSTAITDTQYF.

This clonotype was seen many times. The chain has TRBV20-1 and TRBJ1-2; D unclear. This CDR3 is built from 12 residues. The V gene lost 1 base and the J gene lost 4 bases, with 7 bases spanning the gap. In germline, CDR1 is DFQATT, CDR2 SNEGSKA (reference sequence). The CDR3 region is CSARGGPYGYTF. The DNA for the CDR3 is TGCAGTGCTAGAGGAGGACCCTATGGCTACACCTTC.

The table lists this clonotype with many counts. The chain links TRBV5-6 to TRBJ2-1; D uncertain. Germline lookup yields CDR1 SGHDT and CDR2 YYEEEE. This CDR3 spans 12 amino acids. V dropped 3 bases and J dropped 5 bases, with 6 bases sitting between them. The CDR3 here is CASSSNNNEQFF. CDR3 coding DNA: TGTGCCAGCAGCTCCAATAACAATGAGCAGTTCTTC.

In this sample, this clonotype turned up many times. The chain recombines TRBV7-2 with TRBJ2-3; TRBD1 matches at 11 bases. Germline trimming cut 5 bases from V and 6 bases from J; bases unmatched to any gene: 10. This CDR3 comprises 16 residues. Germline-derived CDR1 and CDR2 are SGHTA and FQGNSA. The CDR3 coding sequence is TGTGCCAGCAGCAAGTCTCGGACAGGGGGCCGGGATACGCAGTATTTT. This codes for CASSKSRTGGRDTQYF.

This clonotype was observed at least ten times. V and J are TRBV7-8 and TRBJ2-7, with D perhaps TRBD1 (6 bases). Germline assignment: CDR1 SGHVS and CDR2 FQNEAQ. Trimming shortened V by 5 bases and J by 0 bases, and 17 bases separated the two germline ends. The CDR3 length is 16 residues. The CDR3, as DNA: TGTGCCAGCAGCCCACTTGGGACACTTCTCTCCTACGAGCAGTACTTC. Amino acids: CASSPLGTLLSYEQYF.

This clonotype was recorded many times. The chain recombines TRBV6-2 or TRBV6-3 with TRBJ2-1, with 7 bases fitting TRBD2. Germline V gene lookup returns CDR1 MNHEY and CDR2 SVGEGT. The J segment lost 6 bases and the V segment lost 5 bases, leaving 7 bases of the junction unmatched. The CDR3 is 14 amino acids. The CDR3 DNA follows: TGTGCCAGCAGTCGCGGGAGAACCCCCAATGAGCAGTTCTTC. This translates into CASSRGRTPNEQFF.

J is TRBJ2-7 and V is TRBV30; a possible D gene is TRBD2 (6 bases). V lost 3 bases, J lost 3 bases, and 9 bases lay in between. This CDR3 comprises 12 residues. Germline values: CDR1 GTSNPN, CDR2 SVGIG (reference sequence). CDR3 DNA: TGTGCCTGGAGCGCCGGGAGCTACGAGCAGTACTTC. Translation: CAWSAGSYEQYF.

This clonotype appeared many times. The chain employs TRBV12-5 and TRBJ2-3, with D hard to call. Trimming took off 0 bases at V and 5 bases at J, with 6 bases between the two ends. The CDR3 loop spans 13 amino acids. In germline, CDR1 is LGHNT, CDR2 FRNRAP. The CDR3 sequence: CASGLVRGDTQYF. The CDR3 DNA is TGTGCTAGTGGTTTGGTACGAGGAGATACGCAGTATTTT.

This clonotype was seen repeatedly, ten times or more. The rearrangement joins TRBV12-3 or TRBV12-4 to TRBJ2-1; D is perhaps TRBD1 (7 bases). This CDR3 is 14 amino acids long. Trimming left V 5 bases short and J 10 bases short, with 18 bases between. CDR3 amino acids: CASSPGGSAGEQFF. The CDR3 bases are TGTGCCAGCAGTCCAGGGGGGAGCGCGGGGGAGCAGTTCTTC.

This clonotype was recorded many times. The chain's CDR3 is CSVELGREGRSYNEQFF. CDR3 coding DNA: TGCAGCGTTGAATTGGGGCGGGAGGGCCGTTCCTACAATGAGCAGTTCTTC. The chain uses TRBV29-1 and TRBJ2-1; 9 bases align to TRBD2. With 2 bases clipped from V and 1 base from J, the junction kept 9 bases outside the gene matches. Germline loops: CDR1 SQVTM, CDR2 ANQGSEA. CDR3 length equals 17 residues.

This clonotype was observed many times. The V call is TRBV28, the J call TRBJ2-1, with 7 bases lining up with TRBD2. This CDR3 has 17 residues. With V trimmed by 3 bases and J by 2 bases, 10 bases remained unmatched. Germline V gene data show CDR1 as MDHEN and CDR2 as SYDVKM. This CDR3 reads CASSFRASGDPYNEQFF. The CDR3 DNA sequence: TGTGCCAGCAGTTTTCGGGCTAGCGGAGACCCCTACAATGAGCAGTTCTTC. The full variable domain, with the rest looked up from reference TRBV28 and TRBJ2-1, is DVKVTQSSRYLVKRTGEKVFLECVQDMDHENMFWYRQDPGLGLRLIYFSYDVKMKEKGDIPEGYSVSREKKERFSLILESASTNQTSMYLCASSFRASGDPYNEQFFGPGTRLTVL.

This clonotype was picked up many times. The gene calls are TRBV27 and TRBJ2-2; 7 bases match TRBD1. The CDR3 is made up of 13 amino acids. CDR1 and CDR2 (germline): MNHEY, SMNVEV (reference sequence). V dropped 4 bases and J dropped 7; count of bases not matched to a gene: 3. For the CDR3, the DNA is TGTGCCAGCAGTTACGGGACAGTCGGGGAGCTGTTTTTT. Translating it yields CASSYGTVGELFF.

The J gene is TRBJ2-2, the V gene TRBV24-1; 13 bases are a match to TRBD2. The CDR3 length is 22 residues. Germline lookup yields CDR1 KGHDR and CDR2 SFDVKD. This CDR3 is CGASYFSSGTSGIRPNTGELFF. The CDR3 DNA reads TGTGGGGCCAGTTATTTTTCGTCCGGGACTAGCGGGATCCGACCGAACACCGGGGAGCTGTTTTTT.

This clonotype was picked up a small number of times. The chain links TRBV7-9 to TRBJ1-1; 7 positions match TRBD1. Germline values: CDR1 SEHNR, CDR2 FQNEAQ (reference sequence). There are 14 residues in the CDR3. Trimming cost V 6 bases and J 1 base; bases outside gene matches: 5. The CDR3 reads CASRARGGNTEAFF. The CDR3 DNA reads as TGTGCCAGCAGAGCCAGGGGGGGGAACACTGAAGCTTTCTTT.